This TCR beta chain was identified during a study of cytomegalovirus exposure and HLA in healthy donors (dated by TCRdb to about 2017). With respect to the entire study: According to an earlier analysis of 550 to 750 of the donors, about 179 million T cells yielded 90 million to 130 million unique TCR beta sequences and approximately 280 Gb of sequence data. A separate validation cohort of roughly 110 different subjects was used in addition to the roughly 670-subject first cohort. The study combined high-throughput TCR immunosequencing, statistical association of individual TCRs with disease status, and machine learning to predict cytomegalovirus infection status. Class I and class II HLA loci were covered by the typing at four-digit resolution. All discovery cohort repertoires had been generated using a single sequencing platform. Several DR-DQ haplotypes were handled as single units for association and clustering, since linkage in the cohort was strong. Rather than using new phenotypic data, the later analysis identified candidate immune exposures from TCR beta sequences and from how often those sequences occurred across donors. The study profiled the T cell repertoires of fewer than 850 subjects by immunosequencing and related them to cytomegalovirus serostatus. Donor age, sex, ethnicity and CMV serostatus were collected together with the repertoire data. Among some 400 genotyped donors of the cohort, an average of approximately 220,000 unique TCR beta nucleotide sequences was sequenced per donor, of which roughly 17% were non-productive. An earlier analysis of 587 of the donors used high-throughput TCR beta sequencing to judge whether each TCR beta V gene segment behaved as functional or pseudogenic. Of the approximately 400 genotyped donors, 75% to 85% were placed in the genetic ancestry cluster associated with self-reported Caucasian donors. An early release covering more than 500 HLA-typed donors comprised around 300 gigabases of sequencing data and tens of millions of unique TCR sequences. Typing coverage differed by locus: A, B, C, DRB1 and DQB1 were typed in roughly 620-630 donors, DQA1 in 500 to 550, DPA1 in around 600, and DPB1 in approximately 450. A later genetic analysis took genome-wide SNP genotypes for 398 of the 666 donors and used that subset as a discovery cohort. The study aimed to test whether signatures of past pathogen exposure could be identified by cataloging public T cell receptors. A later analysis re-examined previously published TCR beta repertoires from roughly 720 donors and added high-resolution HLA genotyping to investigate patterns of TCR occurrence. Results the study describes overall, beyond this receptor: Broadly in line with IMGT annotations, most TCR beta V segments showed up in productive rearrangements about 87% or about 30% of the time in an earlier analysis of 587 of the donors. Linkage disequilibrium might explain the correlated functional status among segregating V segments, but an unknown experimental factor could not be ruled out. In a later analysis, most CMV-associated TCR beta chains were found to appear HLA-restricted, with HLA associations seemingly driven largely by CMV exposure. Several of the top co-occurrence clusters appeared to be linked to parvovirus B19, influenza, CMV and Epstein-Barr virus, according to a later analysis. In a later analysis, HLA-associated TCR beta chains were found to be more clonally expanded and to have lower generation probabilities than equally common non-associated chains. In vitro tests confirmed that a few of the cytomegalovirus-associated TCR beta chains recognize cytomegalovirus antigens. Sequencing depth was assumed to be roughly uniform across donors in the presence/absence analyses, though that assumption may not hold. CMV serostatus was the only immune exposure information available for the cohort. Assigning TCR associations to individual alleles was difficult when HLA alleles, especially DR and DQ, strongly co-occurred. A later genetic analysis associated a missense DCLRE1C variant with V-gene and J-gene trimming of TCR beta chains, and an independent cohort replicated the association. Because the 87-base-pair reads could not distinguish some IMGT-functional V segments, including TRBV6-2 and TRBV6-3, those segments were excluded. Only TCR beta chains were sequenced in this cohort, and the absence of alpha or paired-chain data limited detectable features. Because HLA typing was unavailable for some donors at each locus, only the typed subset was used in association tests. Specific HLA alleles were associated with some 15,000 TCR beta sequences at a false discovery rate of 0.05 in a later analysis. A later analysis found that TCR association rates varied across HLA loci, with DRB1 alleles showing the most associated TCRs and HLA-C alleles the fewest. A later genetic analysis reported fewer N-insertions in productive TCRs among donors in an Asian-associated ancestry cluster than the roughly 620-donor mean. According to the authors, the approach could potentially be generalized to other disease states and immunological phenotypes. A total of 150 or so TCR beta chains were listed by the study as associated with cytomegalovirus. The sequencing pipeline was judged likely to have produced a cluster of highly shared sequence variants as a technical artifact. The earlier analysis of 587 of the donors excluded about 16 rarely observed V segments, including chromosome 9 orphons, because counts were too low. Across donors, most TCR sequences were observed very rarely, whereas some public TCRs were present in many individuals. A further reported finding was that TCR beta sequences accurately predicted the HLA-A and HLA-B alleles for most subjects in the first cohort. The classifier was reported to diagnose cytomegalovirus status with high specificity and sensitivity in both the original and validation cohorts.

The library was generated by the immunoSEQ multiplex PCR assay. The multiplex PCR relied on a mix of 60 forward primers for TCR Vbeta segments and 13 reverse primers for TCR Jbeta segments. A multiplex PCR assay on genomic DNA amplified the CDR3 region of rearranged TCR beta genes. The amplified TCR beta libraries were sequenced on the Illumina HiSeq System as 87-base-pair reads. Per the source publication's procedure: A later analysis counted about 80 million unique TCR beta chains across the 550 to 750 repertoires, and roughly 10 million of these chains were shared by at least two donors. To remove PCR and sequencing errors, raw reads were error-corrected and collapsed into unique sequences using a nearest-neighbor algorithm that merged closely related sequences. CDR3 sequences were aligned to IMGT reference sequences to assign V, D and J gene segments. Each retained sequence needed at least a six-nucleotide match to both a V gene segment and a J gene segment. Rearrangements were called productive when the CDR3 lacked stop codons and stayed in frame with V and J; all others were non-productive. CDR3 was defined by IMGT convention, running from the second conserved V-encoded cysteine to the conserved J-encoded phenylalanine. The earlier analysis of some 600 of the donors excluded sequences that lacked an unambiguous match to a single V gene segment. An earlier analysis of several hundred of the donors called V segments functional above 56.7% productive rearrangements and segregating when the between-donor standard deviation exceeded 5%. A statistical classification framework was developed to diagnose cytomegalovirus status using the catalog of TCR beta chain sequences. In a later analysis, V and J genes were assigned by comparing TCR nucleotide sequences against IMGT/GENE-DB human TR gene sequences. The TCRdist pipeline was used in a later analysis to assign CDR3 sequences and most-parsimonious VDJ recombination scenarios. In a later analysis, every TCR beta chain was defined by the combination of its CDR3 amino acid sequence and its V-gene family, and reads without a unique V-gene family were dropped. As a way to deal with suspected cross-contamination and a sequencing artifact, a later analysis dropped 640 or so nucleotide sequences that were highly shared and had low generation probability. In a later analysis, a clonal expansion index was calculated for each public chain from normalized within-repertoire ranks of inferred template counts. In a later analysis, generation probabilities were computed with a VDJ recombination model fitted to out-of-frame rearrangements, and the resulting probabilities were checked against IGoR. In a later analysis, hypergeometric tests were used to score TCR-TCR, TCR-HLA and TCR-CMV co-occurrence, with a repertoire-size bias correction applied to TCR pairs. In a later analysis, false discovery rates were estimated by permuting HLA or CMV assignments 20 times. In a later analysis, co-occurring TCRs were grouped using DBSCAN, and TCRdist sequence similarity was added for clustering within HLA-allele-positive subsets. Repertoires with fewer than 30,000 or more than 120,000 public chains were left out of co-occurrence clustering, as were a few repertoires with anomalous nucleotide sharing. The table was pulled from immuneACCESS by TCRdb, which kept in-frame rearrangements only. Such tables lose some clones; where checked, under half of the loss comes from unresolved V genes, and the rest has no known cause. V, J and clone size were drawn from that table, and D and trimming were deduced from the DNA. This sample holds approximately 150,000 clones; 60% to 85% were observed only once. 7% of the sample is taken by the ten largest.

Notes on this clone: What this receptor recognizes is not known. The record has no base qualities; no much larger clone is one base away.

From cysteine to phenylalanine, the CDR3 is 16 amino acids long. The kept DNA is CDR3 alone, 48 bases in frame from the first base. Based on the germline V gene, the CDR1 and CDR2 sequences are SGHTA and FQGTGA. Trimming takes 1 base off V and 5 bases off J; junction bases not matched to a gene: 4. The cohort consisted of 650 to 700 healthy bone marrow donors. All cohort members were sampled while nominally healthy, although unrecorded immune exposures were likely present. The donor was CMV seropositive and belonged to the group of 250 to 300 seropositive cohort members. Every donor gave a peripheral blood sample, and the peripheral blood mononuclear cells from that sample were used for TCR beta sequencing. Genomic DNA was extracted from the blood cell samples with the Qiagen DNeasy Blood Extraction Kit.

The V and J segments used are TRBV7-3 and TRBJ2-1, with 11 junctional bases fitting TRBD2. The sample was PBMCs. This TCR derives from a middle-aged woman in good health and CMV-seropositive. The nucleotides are TGTGCCAGCAGCTTAAGTCCTAGCGGGGGGAACAATGAGCAGTTCTTC. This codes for CASSLSPSGGNNEQFF.